The text below deals with one T cell receptor beta chain. Its target is unknown. These data come from a study of OX40 agonist ivuxolimab in advanced cancers. Study context: Patients receiving dose escalation had hepatocellular carcinoma, melanoma, renal cell or head and neck cancer.

This CDR3 has 15 residues. The V and J ends lost 4 bases and 5 bases, in that order; junction bases with no gene match: 10. Germline CDR1 and CDR2: SGHRS and YFSETQ. Overall study findings and caveats: Researchers report that CD8+ T cells had, on average, more expanded clones than CD4+. Low normalized T-cell clonal expansion was also seen in some nonresponders.

Repertoires were generated with immunoSEQ multiplex PCR, while TCRdb's copy carries only in-frame clones and drops some. The table shows 98,000 or so clones, with roughly nine tenths occurring only once. The clonotype was recovered from an adult with an advanced solid tumor such as melanoma, head and neck, liver or kidney cancer. The chain has TRBV5-1 and TRBJ2-5; 8 bases are shared with TRBD1. Sequenced here: CD4+ or CD8+ T cells sorted from blood, sampled in a trial of the OX40 agonist ivuxolimab. DNA of the CDR3: TGCGCCAGCAGCACAGGACAGGGTGGTCGGGAGACCCAGTACTTC. It translates to CASSTGQGGRETQYF.